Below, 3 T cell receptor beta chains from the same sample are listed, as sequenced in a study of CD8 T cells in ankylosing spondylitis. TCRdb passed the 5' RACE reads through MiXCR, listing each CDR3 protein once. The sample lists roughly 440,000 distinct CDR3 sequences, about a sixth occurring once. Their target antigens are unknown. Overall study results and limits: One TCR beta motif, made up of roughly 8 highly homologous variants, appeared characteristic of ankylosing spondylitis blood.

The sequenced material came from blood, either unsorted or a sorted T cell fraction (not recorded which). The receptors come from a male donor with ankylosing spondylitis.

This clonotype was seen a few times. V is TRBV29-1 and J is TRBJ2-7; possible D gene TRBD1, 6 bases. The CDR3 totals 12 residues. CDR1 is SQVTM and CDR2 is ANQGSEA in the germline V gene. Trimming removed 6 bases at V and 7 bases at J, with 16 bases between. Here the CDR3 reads CSVGPTGTEQYF. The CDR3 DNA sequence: TGCAGCGTCGGCCCAACAGGGACGGAGCAGTACTTC.

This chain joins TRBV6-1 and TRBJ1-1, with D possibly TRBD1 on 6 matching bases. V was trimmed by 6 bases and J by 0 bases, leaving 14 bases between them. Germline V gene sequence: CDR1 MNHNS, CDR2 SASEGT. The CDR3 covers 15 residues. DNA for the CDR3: TGTGCCAGCAGACCCGGTGGGGGGCTGAACACTGAAGCTTTCTTT. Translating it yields CASRPGGGLNTEAFF.

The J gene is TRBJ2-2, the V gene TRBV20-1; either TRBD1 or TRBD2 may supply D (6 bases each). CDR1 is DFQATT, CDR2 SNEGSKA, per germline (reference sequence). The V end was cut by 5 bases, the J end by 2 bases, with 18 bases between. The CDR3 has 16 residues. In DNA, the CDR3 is TGCAGTGCTCCCCTTTCGGGGGCCCTAAACACCGGGGAGCTGTTTTTT. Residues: CSAPLSGALNTGELFF.